The 25 T cell receptor beta chains given below trace back to one sample, sequenced in a study of T cell responses to AZD1222 COVID-19 vaccine (TCRdb year 2021). To prepare the library, the immunoSEQ multiplex PCR assay was applied. TCRdb's version of the immuneACCESS table is confined to in-frame rearrangements and falls short of the full clone set. An unresolved V gene accounts for under half of the shortfall where checked; the remainder is of unknown origin. The sample profile shows roughly 80,000 clones; roughly nine tenths of them were found once. The top ten hold around 4% of the sample. The time point label of this sample denotes: baseline before first vaccination. The material was peripheral blood, obtained on day 0 of AZD1222 vaccination. The receptor set was obtained from an adult in good health.

The chain recombines TRBV2 with TRBJ1-5; D call uncertain. With 0 bases removed from V and 1 base from J, the gap between germline ends came to 25 bases. The CDR3 spans 21 residues. Looked up from germline, CDR1 is SNHLY and CDR2 is FYNNEI. The CDR3 DNA reads as TGTGCCAGCAGTGAAGCGCTAGGGCCGCTCGGTTCCTCGCAAAGCAATCAGCCCCAGCATTTT. As protein: CASSEALGPLGSSQSNQPQHF. The whole variable domain, filled in from reference TRBV2 and TRBJ1-5, reads EPEVTQTPSHQVTQMGQEVILRCVPISNHLYFYWYRQILGQKVEFLVSFYNNEISEKSEIFDDQFSVERPDGSNFTLKIRSTKLEDSAMYFCASSEALGPLGSSQSNQPQHFGDGTRLSIL.

The rearrangement joins TRBV10-2 to TRBJ2-3; perhaps TRBD2 as D (7 bases). The CDR3 is 16 residues long. Germline V gene lookup returns CDR1 WSHSY and CDR2 SAAADI. Trimming pared 0 bases from V and 0 bases from J, leaving 10 bases between. Here the CDR3 reads CASSESGGASTDTQYF. The CDR3 nucleotides are TGCGCCAGCAGTGAGTCTGGGGGGGCTAGCACAGATACGCAGTATTTT.

CDR3 sequence (DNA): TGCAGCGTCGCCGACCGGGGGCGCACAGATACGCAGTATTTT. This codes for CSVADRGRTDTQYF. V and J are TRBV29-1 and TRBJ2-3, with D perhaps assigned TRBD1 or TRBD2 (6 bases each). CDR1 SQVTM and CDR2 ANQGSEA come from the germline V gene. This CDR3 spans 14 amino acids. The V end lost 6 bases, the J end lost 1 base, and 14 bases lay between the germline ends.

CDR3 DNA: TGTGCCAGTAGTATGACAGGGGGGTATGAGCAGTTCTTC. Translated: CASSMTGGYEQFF. The chain is built from TRBV19 and TRBJ2-1; 9 bases match TRBD1. The germline V gene has CDR1 LNHDA and CDR2 SQIVND (reference sequence). With 3 bases clipped from V and 8 bases from J, the junction kept 2 bases outside the gene matches. The CDR3 has 13 residues. The full variable domain, its missing parts supplied by reference TRBV19 and TRBJ2-1, is DGGITQSPKYLFRKEGQNVTLSCEQNLNHDAMYWYRQDPGQGLRLIYYSQIVNDFQKGDIAEGYSVSREKKESFPLTVTSAQKNPTAFYLCASSMTGGYEQFFGPGTRLTVL.

This rearrangement joins TRBV5-1 to TRBJ1-2, with D possibly matching TRBD1 (5 bases). The CDR3 has 14 amino acids. Trimming shortened V by 4 bases and J by 8 bases, and 18 bases separated the two germline ends. Germline V lookup: CDR1 SGHRS, CDR2 YFSETQ. This chain's CDR3 is CASSGGPDYRGYTF. CDR3 nucleotide sequence: TGCGCCAGCAGCGGGGGACCTGACTATCGGGGCTACACCTTC. Based on the CDR3 plus reference TRBV5-1 and TRBJ1-2, the full variable domain is KAGVTQTPRYLIKTRGQQVTLSCSPISGHRSVSWYQQTPGQGLQFLFEYFSETQRNKGNFPGRFSGRQFSNSRSEMNVSTLELGDSALYLCASSGGPDYRGYTFGSGTRLTVV.

The count of this clone is one. This chain joins TRBV3-1 (or the pseudogene TRBV3-2) and TRBJ2-7, with D maybe TRBD1 (6 bases). The CDR3 has 13 amino acids. The germline CDR1 and CDR2 sequences are LGHDT and YNNKEL (reference sequence). V lost 5 bases to trimming and J lost 3 bases, with 11 bases between them. This chain's CDR3 is CASSSRDNYEQYF. In nucleotides, the CDR3 is TGTGCCAGCAGCAGCCGGGACAACTACGAGCAGTACTTC.

The V gene is TRBV6-1, the J gene TRBJ2-3; D is undetermined. The CDR3 extends over 11 amino acids. Germline V gene lookup returns CDR1 MNHNS and CDR2 SASEGT. Trimming shortened V by 3 bases and J by 2 bases, and 0 bases separated the two germline ends. The chain's CDR3 is CASSDTDTQYF. Here the CDR3 DNA reads TGTGCCAGCAGTGACACAGATACGCAGTATTTT.

The CDR3 nucleotides read TGTGCCAGTAGTACCGCCCCGGGGGCGCGGGGCTACACCTTC. Protein product: CASSTAPGARGYTF. The V gene is TRBV19, the J gene TRBJ1-2; maybe TRBD1 (6 bases). CDR3 length: 14 residues. CDR1 is LNHDA, CDR2 SQIVND, per germline (reference sequence). V was trimmed by 4 bases and J by 8 bases, leaving 17 bases between them.

The J gene is TRBJ2-2, the V gene TRBV2; unclear D gene. The V end was cut by 6 bases, the J end by 2 bases, with 10 bases between. This CDR3 is 14 amino acids long. Germline lookup yields CDR1 SNHLY and CDR2 FYNNEI. The CDR3 reads CASRMGGNTGELFF. The CDR3 DNA is TGTGCCAGCAGAATGGGCGGTAACACCGGGGAGCTGTTTTTT.

The rearrangement links TRBV11-3 to TRBJ1-1, with D possibly being TRBD1 (5 bases). Per germline, CDR1 SGHNT and CDR2 YENEEA. This CDR3 is 15 amino acids long. V was pared by 1 base and J by 7 bases, with 16 bases between. The CDR3: CASSLGAAGGNEAFF. For the CDR3, the DNA is TGTGCCAGCAGCTTAGGGGCCGCCGGGGGGAATGAAGCTTTCTTT.

The CDR3 protein is CASSQDGPSSGDQETQYF. The CDR3, as DNA: TGCGCCAGCAGCCAAGATGGACCGTCTAGCGGGGACCAAGAGACCCAGTACTTC. V is TRBV4-1 and J is TRBJ2-5, with TRBD2 identical over 9 bases. V dropped 0 bases and J dropped 0; count of bases not matched to a gene: 8. Germline assignment: CDR1 MGHRA and CDR2 YSYEKL. The CDR3 sequence is 18 residues long.

The chain recombines TRBV5-5 with TRBJ1-3, with D perhaps matching TRBD1 (6 bases). This CDR3 comprises 17 residues. V was trimmed by 3 bases and J by 1 base, leaving 17 bases between them. CDR1 SGHKS and CDR2 YYEKEE come from the germline V gene (reference sequence). DNA for the CDR3: TGTGCCAGCAGCTATCAGCCCGGGACAAGATCTGGAAACACCATATATTTT. It codes for CASSYQPGTRSGNTIYF.

The rearrangement uses TRBV28 and TRBJ1-4; D is perhaps TRBD1 (5 bases). V was cut by 2 bases and J by 3 bases, with 16 bases left in between. CDR3 length: 17 amino acids. Germline CDR1 reads MDHEN; CDR2 reads SYDVKM. CDR3 protein: CASSLVESGLPNEKLFF. CDR3 coding DNA: TGTGCCAGCAGTTTAGTGGAGTCGGGGCTGCCTAATGAAAAACTGTTTTTT.

The gene calls are TRBV7-9 and TRBJ2-1; D possibly matches TRBD1 or TRBD2 (5 bases each). CDR1 is SEHNR and CDR2 is FQNEAQ in the germline V gene (reference sequence). CDR3 length: 13 amino acids. Deletions cut 0 bases from V and 8 bases from J, with 8 bases between. The CDR3 region has the DNA TGTGCCAGCAGCTTAGCTCTGGGGGATGAGCAGTTCTTC. It codes for CASSLALGDEQFF.

This chain links TRBV6-4 with TRBJ2-2; 10 nucleotides agree with TRBD2. The V segment lost 6 bases and the J segment 1 base; nucleotides outside the gene matches: 2. From germline, CDR1 is MRHNA and CDR2 SNTAGT. The CDR3 extends over 15 amino acids. The CDR3 region has the DNA TGTGCCAGCAGCGAGCGGGAGGGGAACACCGGGGAGCTGTTTTTT. Translating it yields CASSEREGNTGELFF.

The genes are TRBV6-5 and TRBJ1-5, with 11 bases aligning to TRBD1. The CDR3 length is 15 residues. Germline V gene lookup returns CDR1 MNHEY and CDR2 SVGAGI. V lost 5 bases and J lost 7; bases outside the gene matches: 7. The CDR3: CASSRKGQGDQPQHF. The CDR3 DNA follows: TGTGCCAGCAGTCGAAAGGGACAGGGGGACCAGCCCCAGCATTTT.

The J gene is TRBJ1-1, the V gene TRBV12-3 or TRBV12-4; D remains ambiguous. The CDR3 is made up of 12 amino acids. Trimming took off 3 bases at V and 5 bases at J, with 7 bases between the two ends. The CDR3 protein is CASSLGETEAFF. CDR3 DNA: TGTGCCAGCAGTTTGGGAGAAACTGAAGCTTTCTTT.

The gene calls are TRBV19 and TRBJ2-6; 7 positions agree with TRBD2. Trimming at V came to 8 bases and at J to 1 base, leaving 20 bases not matched to a gene. Germline values: CDR1 LNHDA, CDR2 SQIVND (reference sequence). CDR3 length: 20 amino acids. The CDR3 sequence is CASGMGGANRGTSGANVLTF. In DNA form, the CDR3 reads TGTGCCAGTGGGATGGGAGGGGCGAACCGAGGGACGTCTGGGGCCAACGTCCTGACTTTC.

By sample fraction, this clone is medium-sized. This chain connects TRBV5-1 to TRBJ1-4; D possibly corresponds to TRBD1 (6 bases). V was clipped by 0 bases and J by 8 bases, with 8 bases between them. CDR1 and CDR2 from the germline V gene are SGHRS and YFSETQ. The CDR3 sequence is 13 residues long. In DNA, the CDR3 is TGCGCCAGCAGCTTGGTGGGGGGCGAAAAACTGTTTTTT. Protein: CASSLVGGEKLFF. The variable domain in full, with the rest retrieved from reference TRBV5-1 and TRBJ1-4, is KAGVTQTPRYLIKTRGQQVTLSCSPISGHRSVSWYQQTPGQGLQFLFEYFSETQRNKGNFPGRFSGRQFSNSRSEMNVSTLELGDSALYLCASSLVGGEKLFFGSGTQLSVL.

The V and J genes are TRBV19 and TRBJ1-3; D gene ambiguous. The V end was cut by 6 bases, the J end by 2 bases, with 14 bases between. Germline loops: CDR1 LNHDA, CDR2 SQIVND (reference sequence). This CDR3 contains 15 residues. The CDR3 spells CASRTWGVAGNTIYF. CDR3 sequence (DNA): TGTGCCAGTAGGACATGGGGAGTGGCTGGAAACACCATATATTTT. Full variable domain (remainder filled in from reference TRBV19 and TRBJ1-3): DGGITQSPKYLFRKEGQNVTLSCEQNLNHDAMYWYRQDPGQGLRLIYYSQIVNDFQKGDIAEGYSVSREKKESFPLTVTSAQKNPTAFYLCASRTWGVAGNTIYFGEGSWLTVV.

The rearrangement joins TRBV29-1 to TRBJ2-1; 9 bases line up with TRBD2. V gave up 4 bases and J gave up 5 bases; unmatched junction bases: 6. Germline assignment: CDR1 SQVTM and CDR2 ANQGSEA. CDR3 length: 14 residues. In nucleotides, the CDR3 is TGCAGCGTTGTTGTTAGCGGGGGAAACAATGAGCAGTTCTTC. Its protein is CSVVVSGGNNEQFF.

The chain has TRBV12-3 or TRBV12-4 and TRBJ2-4; 8 bases are a match to TRBD1. The J segment lost 9 bases and the V segment lost 6 bases, leaving 7 bases of the junction unmatched. The CDR3 has 13 amino acids. The CDR3 loop reads CASRDRALGIQYF. CDR3 DNA sequence: TGTGCCAGCAGGGACAGGGCCCTAGGCATTCAGTACTTC.

The V gene is TRBV13, the J gene TRBJ2-7, with a possible D match to TRBD2 (6 bases). Trimming took 7 bases from V and 0 from J, leaving 16 bases between them. The V gene's germline CDR1 is PRHDT and CDR2 FYEKMQ (reference sequence). CDR3 length equals 15 residues. The CDR3 DNA reads TGTGCCAGCACGTTCTCCCTCGGGAGCTCCTACGAGCAGTACTTC. Residues: CASTFSLGSSYEQYF.

V usage is TRBV7-2 and J usage is TRBJ2-3; 7 nucleotides align to TRBD2. Looked up from germline, CDR1 is SGHTA and CDR2 is FQGNSA. The CDR3 consists of 16 residues. The junction had 6 bases not matched to a gene; V was cut back by 1 base and J by 2 bases. The CDR3 here is CASSLGSLAHTDTQYF. The CDR3 region has the DNA TGTGCCAGCAGCTTAGGGTCACTAGCGCACACAGATACGCAGTATTTT.

V gene TRBV4-1 combines with J gene TRBJ2-4; 14 nucleotides match TRBD2. Germline assignment: CDR1 MGHRA and CDR2 YSYEKL. Unmatched junction bases numbered 5, after V lost 1 base and J lost 0 bases. The CDR3 is 19 residues long. CDR3 protein: CASSQAGLAGELAKNIQYF. The CDR3 DNA reads TGCGCCAGCAGCCAAGCGGGACTAGCGGGGGAATTAGCCAAAAACATTCAGTACTTC.